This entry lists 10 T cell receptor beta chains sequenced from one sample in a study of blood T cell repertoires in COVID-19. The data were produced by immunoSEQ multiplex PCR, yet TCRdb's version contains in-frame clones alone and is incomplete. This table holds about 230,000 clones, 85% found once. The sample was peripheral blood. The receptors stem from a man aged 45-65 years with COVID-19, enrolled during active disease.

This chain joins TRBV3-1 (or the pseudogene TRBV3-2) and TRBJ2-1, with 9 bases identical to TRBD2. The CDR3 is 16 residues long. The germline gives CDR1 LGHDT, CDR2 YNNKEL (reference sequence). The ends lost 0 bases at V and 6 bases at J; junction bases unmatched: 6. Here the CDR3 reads CASSQEAGGPPNEQFF. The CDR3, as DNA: TGTGCCAGCAGCCAAGAGGCGGGGGGGCCCCCCAATGAGCAGTTCTTC.

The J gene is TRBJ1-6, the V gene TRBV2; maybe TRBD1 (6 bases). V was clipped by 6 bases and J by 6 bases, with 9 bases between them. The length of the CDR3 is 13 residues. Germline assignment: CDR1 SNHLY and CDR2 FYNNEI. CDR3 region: CASRRQANSPLHF. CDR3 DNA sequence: TGTGCCAGCAGAAGACAGGCTAATTCACCCCTCCACTTT.

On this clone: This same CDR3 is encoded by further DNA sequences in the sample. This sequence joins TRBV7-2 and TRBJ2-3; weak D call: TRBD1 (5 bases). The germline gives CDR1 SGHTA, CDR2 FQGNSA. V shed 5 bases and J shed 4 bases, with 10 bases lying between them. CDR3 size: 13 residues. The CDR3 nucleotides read TGTGCCAGCAGCCCCCAGGGCCCAGATACGCAGTATTTT. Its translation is CASSPQGPDTQYF. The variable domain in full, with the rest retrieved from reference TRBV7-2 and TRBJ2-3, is GAGVSQSPSNKVTEKGKDVELRCDPISGHTALYWYRQSLGQGLEFLIYFQGNSAPDKSGLPSDRFSAERTGGSVSTLTIQRTQQEDSAVYLCASSPQGPDTQYFGPGTRLTVL.

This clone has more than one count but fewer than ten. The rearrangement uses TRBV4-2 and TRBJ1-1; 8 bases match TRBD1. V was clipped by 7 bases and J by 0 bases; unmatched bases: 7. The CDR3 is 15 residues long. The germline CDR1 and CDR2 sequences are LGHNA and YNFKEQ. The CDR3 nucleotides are TGTGCCAGCATCGATCGGACAGGGATGAACACTGAAGCTTTCTTT. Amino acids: CASIDRTGMNTEAFF.

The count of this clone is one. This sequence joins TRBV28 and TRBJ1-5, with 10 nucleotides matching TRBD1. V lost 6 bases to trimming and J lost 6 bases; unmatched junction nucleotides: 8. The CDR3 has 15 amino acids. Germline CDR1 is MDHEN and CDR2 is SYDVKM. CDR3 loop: CASSYTDRGPQPQHF. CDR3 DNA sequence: TGTGCCAGCAGCTACACTGACAGGGGGCCTCAGCCCCAGCATTTT.

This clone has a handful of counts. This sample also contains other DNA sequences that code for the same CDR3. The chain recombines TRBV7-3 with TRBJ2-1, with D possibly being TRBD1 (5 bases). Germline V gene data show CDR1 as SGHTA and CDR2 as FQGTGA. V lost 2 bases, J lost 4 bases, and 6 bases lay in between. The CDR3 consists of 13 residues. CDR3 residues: CASSLGAYNEQFF. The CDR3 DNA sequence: TGTGCCAGCAGCTTAGGGGCTTACAATGAGCAGTTCTTC.

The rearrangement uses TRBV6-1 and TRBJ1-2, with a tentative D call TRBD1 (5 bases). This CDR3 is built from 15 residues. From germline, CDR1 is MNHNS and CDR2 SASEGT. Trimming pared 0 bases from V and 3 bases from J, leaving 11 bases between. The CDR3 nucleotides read TGTGCCAGCAGTGAAGCGGCGGGACGGTACTATGGCTACACCTTC. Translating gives CASSEAAGRYYGYTF.

The CDR3 loop is CASSSYRTSGGYNEQFF. The CDR3 region has the DNA TGTGCCAGCAGCTCATACCGGACTAGCGGGGGGTACAATGAGCAGTTCTTC. The chain carries TRBV7-3 and TRBJ2-1; 14 bases match TRBD2. The CDR3 has 17 residues. CDR1 is SGHTA and CDR2 is FQGTGA in the germline V gene. V lost 4 bases and J lost 4; bases outside the gene matches: 6.

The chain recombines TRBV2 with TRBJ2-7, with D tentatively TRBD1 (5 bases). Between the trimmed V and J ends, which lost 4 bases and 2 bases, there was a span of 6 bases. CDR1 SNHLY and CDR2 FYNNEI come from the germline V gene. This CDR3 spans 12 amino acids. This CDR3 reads CASSVGAYEQYF. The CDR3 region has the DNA TGTGCCAGCAGTGTAGGGGCCTACGAGCAGTACTTC.

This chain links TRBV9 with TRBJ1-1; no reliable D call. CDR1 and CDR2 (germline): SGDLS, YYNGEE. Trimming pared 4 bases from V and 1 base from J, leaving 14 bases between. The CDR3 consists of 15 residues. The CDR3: CASSTDPKRNTEAFF. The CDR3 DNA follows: TGTGCCAGCAGCACAGACCCGAAAAGGAACACTGAAGCTTTCTTT.